The sequence of this T cell receptor beta chain was determined in a study of T cell changes during pregnancy in multiple sclerosis. V was clipped by 5 bases and J by 6 bases, with 8 bases between them. CDR1 is DFQATT, CDR2 SNEGSKA, per germline (reference sequence). This CDR3 has 11 amino acids. This clone was counted a few times. Assay: immunoSEQ multiplex PCR; the TCRdb copy retains only in-frame clones and omits some. Seen here are 40,000 to 45,000 clones, roughly 92% observed once, and the top ten hold 1.3%. This receptor was taken from a female donor with multiple sclerosis, enrolled in a pregnancy study. The specimen sequenced was peripheral blood. The chain links TRBV20-1 to TRBJ2-4; D might be TRBD1 (6 bases). CDR3 nucleotide sequence: TGCAGTGCTGGCAGGGGAAACATTCAGTACTTC. Encoded protein: CSAGRGNIQYF.